A single sample gave rise to the 30 T cell receptor beta chains below, sequenced in a study of T cell responses to AZD1222 COVID-19 vaccine. Method: immunoSEQ multiplex PCR; TCRdb's copy keeps in-frame clones and lacks some. The table shows more than 110,000 clones, with approximately 90% occurring only once. Here the sequenced sample was peripheral blood, taken on day 0 of AZD1222 vaccination. These TCRs come from an adult in good health.

A few counts support this clone. The chain's CDR3 is CASSLVSWVSGVHSNEKLFF. In DNA, the CDR3 is TGTGCCAGCAGCTTAGTCTCATGGGTTTCAGGGGTTCATTCTAATGAAAAACTGTTTTTT. The chain has TRBV7-4 and TRBJ1-4; perhaps TRBD1 as D (6 bases). The ends were cut back, 1 base at V and 3 bases at J, with 24 bases in the middle. CDR3 length: 20 residues. Germline CDR1 is SGHVT and CDR2 is SQSDAQ.

The V gene is TRBV5-1, the J gene TRBJ1-1, with TRBD1 as a possible D gene (5 bases). This CDR3 is built from 12 residues. With 2 bases removed from V and 9 bases from J, the gap between germline ends came to 11 bases. Germline loops: CDR1 SGHRS, CDR2 YFSETQ. CDR3 loop: CASSFGTGKAFF. In DNA, the CDR3 is TGCGCCAGCAGCTTTGGGACTGGGAAAGCTTTCTTT.

This clone was detected only once. The V and J genes are TRBV11-3 and TRBJ1-1; D not certain. The CDR3 consists of 14 residues. Germline V lookup: CDR1 SGHNT, CDR2 YENEEA. V was cut by 4 bases and J by 6 bases, with 15 bases left in between. The CDR3 DNA reads as TGTGCCAGCAGCTACCTTCGGTTGGAGCCTGAAGCTTTCTTT. Translation gives CASSYLRLEPEAFF.

This clone was seen a handful of times. V is TRBV14 and J is TRBJ1-1; no definite D call. This CDR3 spans 11 amino acids. V shed 8 bases and J shed 3 bases, with 7 bases lying between them. Germline V gene lookup returns CDR1 SGHDN and CDR2 FVKESK. The CDR3 nucleotides read TGTGCCAGCGGGAGTTACACTGAAGCTTTCTTT. This encodes CASGSYTEAFF.

The chain carries TRBV11-3 and TRBJ2-1; 7 positions match TRBD1. V gave up 5 bases and J gave up 8 bases; unmatched junction bases: 6. Germline V lookup: CDR1 SGHNT, CDR2 YENEEA. The CDR3 spans 13 residues. CDR3 DNA: TGTGCCAGCAGCCCAGAGACAGGGCATGAGCAGTTCTTC. It yields the protein CASSPETGHEQFF.

This clone was seen just once. V gene TRBV6-4 combines with J gene TRBJ1-5; D ambiguous. CDR1 and CDR2 (germline): MRHNA, SNTAGT. V gave up 3 bases and J gave up 0 bases, with 3 bases separating them. This CDR3 has 13 amino acids. CDR3 in amino acids: CASSEGSNQPQHF. The CDR3 DNA follows: TGTGCCAGCAGTGAGGGTAGCAATCAGCCCCAGCATTTT.

The V and J genes are TRBV12-3 or TRBV12-4 and TRBJ1-5; D is unclear. The CDR3 totals 13 residues. V lost 1 base, J lost 4 bases, and 5 bases lay in between. The CDR3 protein is CASSLDSNQPQHF. CDR3 DNA sequence: TGTGCCAGCAGTTTAGACAGTAATCAGCCCCAGCATTTT.

The chain has TRBV7-2 and TRBJ2-1, with D perhaps TRBD1 (6 bases). Trimming cost V 0 bases and J 9 bases, with 9 bases left between them. CDR3 length equals 13 residues. CDR1 and CDR2 (germline): SGHTA, FQGNSA. The CDR3 DNA follows: TGTGCCAGCAGCTTAGCATCCAGGGGTGAGCAGTTCTTC. It is translated as CASSLASRGEQFF.

The V gene is TRBV4-1, the J gene TRBJ2-1; the match to TRBD1 covers 11 bases. The junction had 8 bases not matched to a gene; V was cut back by 2 bases and J by 8 bases. This CDR3 comprises 16 residues. The germline CDR1 and CDR2 sequences are MGHRA and YSYEKL. The CDR3 is CASSQSGTGGRYEQFF. The CDR3, as DNA: TGCGCCAGCAGCCAATCCGGGACAGGGGGGAGGTATGAGCAGTTCTTC.

This clone was recorded once. V and J are TRBV3-1 (or the pseudogene TRBV3-2) and TRBJ2-2; TRBD1 matches at 7 bases. Looked up from germline, CDR1 is LGHDT and CDR2 is YNNKEL (reference sequence). Trimming cost V 4 bases and J 5 bases; bases outside gene matches: 4. The CDR3 contains 14 residues. CDR3 in amino acids: CASSRIRGTGELFF. For the CDR3, the DNA is TGTGCCAGCAGCCGTATCAGGGGGACCGGGGAGCTGTTTTTT.

The chain is built from TRBV5-1 and TRBJ2-3; tentatively, D is TRBD1 or TRBD2 (5 bases each). The CDR3 loop spans 16 amino acids. In germline, CDR1 is SGHRS, CDR2 YFSETQ. Deletions cut 0 bases from V and 2 bases from J, with 13 bases between. The CDR3: CASSLAPGPNTDTQYF. The CDR3 DNA reads as TGCGCCAGCAGCTTGGCGCCGGGGCCGAACACAGATACGCAGTATTTT.

This rearrangement joins TRBV7-8 to TRBJ1-5; perhaps TRBD1 as D (6 bases). CDR1 is SGHVS, CDR2 FQNEAQ, per germline. This CDR3 has 15 amino acids. Trimming cost V 4 bases and J 2 bases, with 12 bases left between them. The CDR3 spells CASSWGHLRNQPQHF. Written as DNA, the CDR3 is TGTGCCAGCAGCTGGGGACACCTTCGCAATCAGCCCCAGCATTTT. Complete variable domain (other parts from reference TRBV7-8 and TRBJ1-5): GAGVSQSPRYKVAKRGQDVALRCDPISGHVSLFWYQQALGQGPEFLTYFQNEAQLDKSGLPSDRFFAERPEGSVSTLKIQRTQQEDSAVYLCASSWGHLRNQPQHFGDGTRLSIL.

V and J are TRBV28 and TRBJ1-3; D possibly corresponds to TRBD1 (5 bases). Germline V gene sequence: CDR1 MDHEN, CDR2 SYDVKM. V shed 6 bases and J shed 2 bases, with 17 bases lying between them. The CDR3 runs to 16 residues. The CDR3 reads CASRPGGGWPGNTIYF. In DNA, the CDR3 is TGTGCCAGCAGACCCGGGGGGGGTTGGCCTGGAAACACCATATATTTT.

The chain joins TRBV15 to TRBJ2-7, with no clear D. Germline assignment: CDR1 LNHNV and CDR2 YYDKDF (reference sequence). The V end was cut by 3 bases, the J end by 3 bases, with 6 bases between. The CDR3 covers 12 residues. CDR3 DNA sequence: TGTGCCACCAGCAGCTCCCGCTACGAGCAGTACTTC. Its protein is CATSSSRYEQYF.

The gene calls are TRBV6-5 and TRBJ2-1, with 7 bases identical to TRBD2. V was clipped by 6 bases and J by 10 bases; unmatched bases: 6. Per germline, CDR1 MNHEY and CDR2 SVGAGI. The CDR3 is made up of 12 amino acids. The CDR3 reads CASSPPLAEQFF. CDR3 coding DNA: TGTGCCAGCAGCCCGCCACTAGCGGAGCAGTTCTTC.

CDR3 bases: TGTGCCAGCAGTTTATGGACTAGCGGACAAGAGACCCAGTACTTC. Encoded protein: CASSLWTSGQETQYF. The V call is TRBV11-1, the J call TRBJ2-5; 10 positions match TRBD2. Trimming removed 6 bases from V and 2 bases from J; junction bases left unmatched: 6. Germline CDR1 and CDR2: SGHAT and FQDESV (reference sequence). The CDR3 runs to 15 residues.

The CDR3 sequence: CATPGPYSNQPQHF. The CDR3 coding sequence is TGTGCCACCCCAGGTCCCTATAGCAATCAGCCCCAGCATTTT. V usage is TRBV21-1 and J usage is TRBJ1-5; TRBD1, as called in the table, went unchecked against the DNA. TRBV21-1 represents a pseudogene. The CDR3 runs 14 residues.

This clone occurred once. V and J are TRBV4-3 and TRBJ1-2; D is ambiguous. V lost 2 bases to trimming and J lost 4 bases, with 11 bases between them. The CDR3 extends over 14 amino acids. The germline gives CDR1 LGHNA, CDR2 YSLEER. CDR3 sequence reads: CASSQRTAIYGYTF. The CDR3 coding sequence is TGCGCCAGCAGCCAACGGACGGCCATCTATGGCTACACCTTC.

The chain couples TRBV28 to TRBJ2-1, with D possibly being TRBD2 (5 bases). The V gene's germline CDR1 is MDHEN and CDR2 SYDVKM. The CDR3 runs 13 residues. V shed 10 bases and J shed 0 bases, with 10 bases lying between them. CDR3 nucleotides: TGTGCCACTGTAGCGAGCTCCTACAATGAGCAGTTCTTC. Translated: CATVASSYNEQFF.

The chain carries TRBV6-2 or TRBV6-3 and TRBJ2-7; D might be TRBD2 (6 bases). CDR3 size: 14 residues. CDR1 and CDR2 (germline): MNHEY, SVGEGT. Trimming took 0 bases from V and 3 from J, leaving 9 bases between them. CDR3 residues: CASSYSLASYEQYF. CDR3 nucleotide sequence: TGTGCCAGCAGTTACTCGCTAGCGAGCTACGAGCAGTACTTC.

The chain couples TRBV12-3 or TRBV12-4 to TRBJ1-2; D is unresolved. The CDR3 sequence is 12 residues long. V lost 6 bases and J 2 bases, leaving 7 bases between the germline ends. Written as DNA, the CDR3 is TGTGCCAGCAGCCAGTCAAACTATGGCTACACCTTC. Translating gives CASSQSNYGYTF.

CDR3 DNA sequence: TGCGCCAGCAGCCAAGAAATAACGGAACATATCTATGGCTACACCTTC. Amino acids: CASSQEITEHIYGYTF. The chain employs TRBV4-3 and TRBJ1-2; unclear D gene. The CDR3 consists of 16 residues. Germline values: CDR1 LGHNA, CDR2 YSLEER. Trimming stripped 0 bases from V and 4 bases from J, with 15 bases between.

This chain uses TRBV2 with TRBJ1-1, with D perhaps TRBD1 (5 bases). The germline gives CDR1 SNHLY, CDR2 FYNNEI. V was cut by 5 bases and J by 1 base, with 14 bases left in between. This CDR3 contains 15 residues. CDR3 sequence: CASSLAGTGNTEAFF. CDR3 sequence (DNA): TGTGCCAGCAGTCTCGCCGGGACGGGGAACACTGAAGCTTTCTTT. The full variable domain, its missing parts supplied by reference TRBV2 and TRBJ1-1, is EPEVTQTPSHQVTQMGQEVILRCVPISNHLYFYWYRQILGQKVEFLVSFYNNEISEKSEIFDDQFSVERPDGSNFTLKIRSTKLEDSAMYFCASSLAGTGNTEAFFGQGTRLTVV.

The gene calls are TRBV5-1 and TRBJ2-7, with 10 bases matching TRBD2. The germline V gene encodes CDR1 SGHRS and CDR2 YFSETQ. Losses at the gene ends were 3 bases for V and 2 bases for J; bases not matched to a gene: 2. The CDR3 runs to 14 residues. CDR3 DNA sequence: TGCGCCAGCAGCTCGAGCGGGGGGGCCTACGAGCAGTACTTC. Amino acids: CASSSSGGAYEQYF.

This chain links TRBV28 with TRBJ1-1, with D possibly TRBD1 on 6 matching bases. The CDR3 consists of 14 residues. V was shortened by 6 bases and J by 3 bases, with 14 bases between the two germline ends. Germline lookup yields CDR1 MDHEN and CDR2 SYDVKM. The CDR3 DNA sequence: TGTGCCAGCAGGGGAGGGGGGCGGCACACTGAAGCTTTCTTT. This gives the protein CASRGGGRHTEAFF.

The V call is TRBV5-1, the J call TRBJ1-2; 7 bases map to TRBD1. Germline assignment: CDR1 SGHRS and CDR2 YFSETQ. The CDR3 consists of 14 residues. The V and J ends lost 4 bases and 0 bases, in that order; junction bases with no gene match: 3. The DNA for the CDR3 is TGCGCCAGCAGCGTCGACAGGGCTAACTATGGCTACACCTTC. This codes for CASSVDRANYGYTF. Drawing the rest from reference TRBV5-1 and TRBJ1-2, the complete variable domain is KAGVTQTPRYLIKTRGQQVTLSCSPISGHRSVSWYQQTPGQGLQFLFEYFSETQRNKGNFPGRFSGRQFSNSRSEMNVSTLELGDSALYLCASSVDRANYGYTFGSGTRLTVV.

The CDR3 DNA is TGTGCCAGCAGCTTAATTCCAGGAAGCTATTCACCCCTCCACTTT. Amino acids: CASSLIPGSYSPLHF. V is TRBV5-5 and J is TRBJ1-6; no reliable D call. V was pared by 2 bases and J by 8 bases, with 14 bases between. CDR3 length equals 15 residues. CDR1 is SGHKS and CDR2 is YYEKEE in the germline V gene (reference sequence).

The chain employs TRBV6-6 and TRBJ1-4; tentative D call: TRBD1 (6 bases). V was clipped by 5 bases and J by 7 bases, with 14 bases between them. The CDR3 is 14 amino acids. Germline CDR1 and CDR2: MNHNY and SVGAGI (reference sequence). CDR3 sequence (DNA): TGTGCCAGCAGTCCCGGTGGGGGCCGTGAAAAACTGTTTTTT. It specifies CASSPGGGREKLFF.

CDR3 amino acids: CASSLLGDAEAFF. CDR3 DNA: TGTGCCAGCAGTTTATTGGGGGACGCTGAAGCTTTCTTT. The gene calls are TRBV27 and TRBJ1-1; maybe TRBD1 (5 bases). Germline-derived CDR1 and CDR2 are MNHEY and SMNVEV (reference sequence). The CDR3 has 13 amino acids. V was shortened by 1 base and J by 6 bases, with 9 bases between the two germline ends.

The V and J genes are TRBV28 and TRBJ1-5; D remains ambiguous. The CDR3 sequence is 14 residues long. Germline CDR1 reads MDHEN; CDR2 reads SYDVKM. The V end lost 7 bases, the J end lost 0 bases, and 10 bases lay between the germline ends. The DNA of the CDR3 is TGTGCCAGCAAGGTTAGTCATAGCAATCAGCCCCAGCATTTT. This translates into CASKVSHSNQPQHF.